This T cell receptor beta chain originates from a study of beta chain features in type 1 diabetes. Via the markers CD45RO/CCR7/CD25/CD127/CD95/CD27, stem cell-like memory, regulatory, central memory and naive CD4+ cells were sorted. Study conclusions and caveats: The cDNA sequencing approach could over-represent high-TCR-expressing cells.

The CDR3 runs 13 residues. Germline CDR1 reads SQVTM; CDR2 reads ANQGSEA. V was shortened by 4 bases and J by 5 bases, with 14 bases between the two germline ends. Ten or more counts support this clone. Its antigen is undetermined. The entirety of the isolated RNA underwent reverse transcription, so expressed TCRB transcripts were sequenced. TCRdb's table, derived via immunoSEQ multiplex PCR, lists solely in-frame clones and lacks some. Among roughly 150,000 clones listed, over 8.5% were seen once. This TCR was recovered from a man aged 18 to 29 in good health. The specimen was central memory CD4+ T cells from blood. The V and J genes are TRBV29-1 and TRBJ2-5; D is perhaps TRBD2 (5 bases). As DNA, the CDR3 is TGCAGCGTTGGGCGCGGGTTAGGCGAGACCCAGTACTTC. This gives the protein CSVGRGLGETQYF.